The 19 T cell receptor beta chains reported below all come from one sample, sequenced in a study of cytomegalovirus exposure and HLA in healthy donors (dated by TCRdb to 2016 to 2017). Library method: the immunoSEQ multiplex PCR assay. A mixture of 60 forward primers for TCR Vbeta segments and 13 reverse primers for TCR Jbeta segments was used in the multiplex PCR. Entries here come from immuneACCESS through TCRdb and include only in-frame sequences with V and J called. Some clones fail to appear in such tables; in the studies checked, an unresolved V gene covers under half of the shortfall, and the cause of the remainder is unknown. In this sample the table shows about 130,000 clones, roughly 70% of which occur a single time. The ten largest clones add up to more than 3.5% of the sample. The sequencing sample was made of PBMCs. All receptors derive from a man younger than 35 in good health and CMV-seropositive.

The chain uses TRBV28 and TRBJ2-1; D is unresolved. This CDR3 has 12 amino acids. V was trimmed by 6 bases and J by 6 bases, leaving 9 bases between them. Germline CDR1 MDHEN, CDR2 SYDVKM. The CDR3 reads CASSLDSNEQFF. The DNA of the CDR3 is TGTGCCAGCAGCCTAGATTCCAATGAGCAGTTCTTC. The full variable domain, its missing parts supplied by reference TRBV28 and TRBJ2-1, is DVKVTQSSRYLVKRTGEKVFLECVQDMDHENMFWYRQDPGLGLRLIYFSYDVKMKEKGDIPEGYSVSREKKERFSLILESASTNQTSMYLCASSLDSNEQFFGPGTRLTVL.

V is TRBV5-1 and J is TRBJ1-2, with 12 positions matching TRBD1. V shed 2 bases and J 8 bases; nucleotides not matched to a gene: 7. Germline-derived CDR1 and CDR2 are SGHRS and YFSETQ. CDR3 length equals 15 residues. The CDR3: CASSLQGTGGWGYTF. The DNA of the CDR3 is TGCGCCAGCAGCTTACAGGGGACAGGGGGCTGGGGCTACACCTTC.

V and J are TRBV5-4 and TRBJ1-2; 7 bases line up with TRBD1. This CDR3 is built from 15 residues. Germline V gene lookup returns CDR1 SGHNT and CDR2 YYREEE (reference sequence). J gave up 2 bases and V 6 bases, and 10 bases lay outside the gene matches. In nucleotides, the CDR3 is TGTGCCAGCAATGCTGCCGACAGGGTCAACTATGGCTACACCTTC. Its protein is CASNAADRVNYGYTF. The whole variable domain, filled in from reference TRBV5-4 and TRBJ1-2, reads ETGVTQSPTHLIKTRGQQVTLRCSSQSGHNTVSWYQQALGQGPQFIFQYYREEENGRGNFPPRFSGLQFPNYSSELNVNALELDDSALYLCASNAADRVNYGYTFGSGTRLTVV.

As regards this clone: Germline and junction disagree at one end, which may indicate a read error. CDR3 sequence (DNA): TGTGTCAGCAGAAAAACAGGGTCAACTAATGAAAAACTGTTTTTT. Translated: CVSRKTGSTNEKLFF. V and J are TRBV6-1 and TRBJ1-4; D is possibly TRBD1 (6 bases). CDR3 length: 15 amino acids. Germline CDR1 and CDR2: MNHNS and SASEGT.

The chain uses TRBV5-4 and TRBJ2-5; D ambiguous. The J call may be in error: the DNA end matches TRBJ2-7 better. There are 15 residues in the CDR3. Germline CDR1 reads SGHNT; CDR2 reads YYREEE (reference sequence). For the CDR3, the DNA is TGTGCCAGCAGCTTGGGCGGTTCCATGAACTACGAGCAGTACTTC. This translates into CASSLGGSMNYEQYF.

The chain joins TRBV6-5 to TRBJ2-7; 8 bases map to TRBD1. The CDR3 is 13 amino acids. Trimming took 5 bases from V and 4 from J; bases not matched to a gene: 4. Germline CDR1 reads MNHEY; CDR2 reads SVGAGI. The CDR3 DNA sequence: TGTGCCAGCAGTCAAAGGACAGGGTACGAGCAGTACTTC. Protein product: CASSQRTGYEQYF.

The chain couples TRBV18 to TRBJ2-5; D is unresolved. The CDR3 is 13 residues long. Germline V gives CDR1 KGHSH, CDR2 LQKENI. V was clipped by 3 bases and J by 1 base, with 6 bases between them. CDR3 residues: CASSPKAQETQYF. The DNA for the CDR3 is TGTGCCAGCTCACCTAAAGCCCAAGAGACCCAGTACTTC.

J is TRBJ1-1 and V is TRBV28; 9 nucleotides match TRBD1. The CDR3 runs to 16 residues. J was trimmed by 4 bases and V by 5 bases; bases with no gene match: 11. Germline V gene lookup returns CDR1 MDHEN and CDR2 SYDVKM. DNA of the CDR3: TGTGCCAGCAGTCTCCCTCTACAGGGGGCGGGCACTGAAGCTTTCTTT. Protein sequence: CASSLPLQGAGTEAFF.

V usage is TRBV12-2 and J usage is TRBJ2-1; whether TRBD2, the table's D call, matches the DNA was not checked. TRBV12-2 has pseudogene status. This CDR3 region has 20 residues. The CDR3 DNA is TGTGCAAGTCGCTTAGCCTTCCTAGCGGTGAAACCTAGCTCCTACAATGAGCAGTTCTTC. Amino acids: CASRLAFLAVKPSSYNEQFF.

This chain uses TRBV5-1 with TRBJ2-3; D gene ambiguous. V was clipped by 0 bases and J by 1 base, with 12 bases between them. Germline V gene lookup returns CDR1 SGHRS and CDR2 YFSETQ. The CDR3 runs to 16 residues. The CDR3 here is CASSLAPGSGTDTQYF. CDR3 bases: TGCGCCAGCAGCTTGGCCCCGGGTTCAGGCACAGATACGCAGTATTTT.

This CDR3 is CASSVPGRNSDRSYEQYF. Written as DNA, the CDR3 is TGTGCCAGCAGCGTTCCCGGGAGAAATTCAGACAGATCCTACGAGCAGTACTTC. This chain connects TRBV9 to TRBJ2-7, with D possibly matching TRBD2 (6 bases). V lost 2 bases and J lost 1, with 22 bases in between. In germline, CDR1 is SGDLS, CDR2 YYNGEE. The CDR3 spans 18 residues.

The chain employs TRBV5-1 and TRBJ2-3; 16 positions agree with TRBD2. The germline V gene has CDR1 SGHRS and CDR2 YFSETQ. After removal of 0 bases from V and 2 bases from J, the junction contained 6 bases not matched to a gene. The CDR3 consists of 19 residues. CDR3 sequence reads: CASSLAGGLAGGVTDTQYF. The CDR3 nucleotides read TGCGCCAGCAGCTTGGCCGGGGGACTAGCGGGGGGGGTCACAGATACGCAGTATTTT.

Regarding this clone: At one of its ends the junction is not consistent with the germline gene, which may arise from a read error. The chain joins TRBV2 to TRBJ2-7; 11 bases map to TRBD2. Germline CDR1 is SNHLY and CDR2 is FYNNEI. The length of the CDR3 is 17 residues. CDR3 region: CAGRGLAGGQSSYEQYF. CDR3 coding DNA: TGTGCCGGCAGGGGGCTAGCGGGGGGCCAGAGCTCCTACGAGCAGTACTTC.

This clone has only a few counts. Within the sample, other DNA sequences also encode this same CDR3. The chain has TRBV5-6 and TRBJ2-7, with a possible D match to TRBD2 (6 bases). Germline V gene data show CDR1 as SGHDT and CDR2 as YYEEEE. The V end lost 3 bases, the J end lost 4 bases, and 14 bases lay between the germline ends. This CDR3 has 14 amino acids. The DNA for the CDR3 is TGTGCCAGCAGCTCATATGGGAGGCCGTACGAGCAGTACTTC. This gives the protein CASSSYGRPYEQYF.

The V call is TRBV6-1, the J call TRBJ2-1; 7 positions match TRBD2. The CDR3 sequence is 15 residues long. Germline CDR1 MNHNS, CDR2 SASEGT. After removal of 5 bases from V and 0 bases from J, the junction contained 4 bases not matched to a gene. The CDR3 nucleotides read TGTGCCAGCAGTCGAGCGGGGAGCTCCTACAATGAGCAGTTCTTC. It specifies CASSRAGSSYNEQFF.

The chain couples TRBV5-1 to TRBJ2-5, with 8 bases that match TRBD1. The J segment lost 3 bases and the V segment lost 0 bases, leaving 4 bases of the junction unmatched. The V gene's germline CDR1 is SGHRS and CDR2 YFSETQ. This CDR3 has 15 residues. The CDR3 reads CASSLAGTGEETQYF. The CDR3, as DNA: TGCGCCAGCAGCTTGGCGGGGACAGGAGAAGAGACCCAGTACTTC. Based on the CDR3 plus reference TRBV5-1 and TRBJ2-5, the full variable domain is KAGVTQTPRYLIKTRGQQVTLSCSPISGHRSVSWYQQTPGQGLQFLFEYFSETQRNKGNFPGRFSGRQFSNSRSEMNVSTLELGDSALYLCASSLAGTGEETQYFGPGTRLLVL.

This clone was recorded only once. The chain is built from TRBV5-1 and TRBJ1-2, with TRBD1 matching 7 bases. With 4 bases clipped from V and 7 bases from J, the junction kept 7 bases outside the gene matches. This CDR3 contains 13 residues. CDR1 is SGHRS and CDR2 is YFSETQ in the germline V gene. The CDR3 here is CASSPTGRSGYTF. CDR3 nucleotides: TGCGCCAGCAGCCCGACAGGGAGGTCTGGCTACACCTTC.

The chain recombines TRBV6-1 with TRBJ1-1, with D possibly TRBD1 on 6 matching bases. CDR3 length: 16 residues. Trimming removed 3 bases at V and 4 bases at J, with 18 bases between. In germline, CDR1 is MNHNS, CDR2 SASEGT. CDR3 protein: CASSDLRDGGRTEAFF. The CDR3 DNA reads as TGTGCCAGCAGTGACCTCCGGGACGGGGGGCGCACTGAAGCTTTCTTT.

This clone turned up a few times. The V gene is TRBV6-4, the J gene TRBJ2-1; 11 positions agree with TRBD2. CDR1 and CDR2 from the germline V gene are MRHNA and SNTAGT. This CDR3 is 14 amino acids long. Losses at the gene ends were 5 bases for V and 4 bases for J; bases not matched to a gene: 1. As DNA, the CDR3 is TGTGCCAGCAGTTTAGCGGGGGGGTACAATGAGCAGTTCTTC. Translating gives CASSLAGGYNEQFF.